The clone carrying this T cell receptor beta chain was counted a few times. Its antigen is unidentified. As for time point: newly diagnosed GD, antithyroid drugs for less than 3 months. Preparation of the TCR library used RNA extracted from PBMCs. J gave up 2 bases and V 4 bases, and 3 bases lay outside the gene matches. The CDR3 spans 14 residues. The germline V gene has CDR1 SGHTA and CDR2 FQGNSA. The data were obtained in a study of regulatory T cells in long-lasting Graves disease. Arm-PCR of CDR3 regions and iRepertoire HTBI primers were the basis on which TCR beta libraries were built. TCRdb redid the calling of the multiplex PCR reads with MiXCR, one entry per CDR3 protein. The table records approximately 350,000 distinct CDR3 sequences, around 15% of them present only once. The study's findings and limits: The number of shared public clonotypes was higher in persistent patients (about 2,700) than new patients (roughly 970).

The same specimen was also included in a second study, on T cells in Graves' hyperthyroidism and ophthalmopathy.

The chain carries TRBV7-2 and TRBJ2-7; TRBD2 agrees at 9 bases. Sequences were derived from peripheral blood mononuclear cells (PBMCs), sampled at new diagnosis, from a patient treated with antithyroid drugs. The clonotype was recovered from a woman younger than 35 with Graves disease. DNA for the CDR3: TGTGCCAGCAGCTCTGTAGCGGGGGCCTACGAGCAGTACTTC. Translating gives CASSSVAGAYEQYF. The full variable domain, in which reference TRBV7-2 and TRBJ2-7 provide the parts outside the CDR3, is GAGVSQSPSNKVTEKGKDVELRCDPISGHTALYWYRQSLGQGLEFLIYFQGNSAPDKSGLPSDRFSAERTGGSVSTLTIQRTQQEDSAVYLCASSSVAGAYEQYFGPGTRLTVT.